This TCR beta chain was captured in a study of T cells in Graves' hyperthyroidism and ophthalmopathy. Regarding the study as a whole: Among clonotypes expanded in thyroid above 0.001, most were also found in blood.

Diagnosis of hyperthyroidism was new in patients aged 18 to 65, and its duration was under 2 months. TCR beta CDR3 region amplification was performed from RNA transcripts. First-round RT-PCR targeting the TCR CDR3 was performed with the HTBI primer set. Via MiXCR, TCRdb re-called the multiplex PCR reads, giving one row per CDR3 protein. The table has more than 600,000 distinct CDR3 sequences, roughly 15% seen once; the top ten hold about 8.4%. As for this clonotype: Its matching antigen is unknown.

Germline V gene lookup returns CDR1 SGDLS and CDR2 YYNGEE. The CDR3 sequence is 15 residues long. V lost 3 bases and J lost 10, with 19 bases in between. Material: blood. This receptor was obtained from a man younger than 35 with Graves' hyperthyroidism. J is TRBJ1-4 and V is TRBV9; D is ambiguous. The CDR3 is CASSAARGYGGKLFF. CDR3 coding DNA: TGTGCCAGCAGCGCCGCCCGGGGTTACGGTGGAAAACTGTTTTTT.